A selection of T cell receptor beta chains follows, all from one sample in a study of T-cell reconstitution after alpha-beta-depleted transplantation in children. TCRdb re-called the PCR reads through MiXCR, storing one row per CDR3 protein. The sample contains some 640,000 distinct CDR3 sequences, over 15% of which appear only once. The sample consisted of PBMCs from the stem cell graft donor, taken from the stem cell graft. These receptors were obtained from a human donor who donated a stem cell graft to a child with acute myeloid leukemia. CDR3s include the opening cysteine and the closing phenylalanine or tryptophan. D genes are given only for firm matches. Clone size is shown for a subset of rows, as once, few, many or a class of expanded clone.

many,TRBD1,TRBJ1-5,TRBV29-1,13,TGCAGCGTTGGAGACAGGGGCGATCAGCCCCAGCATTTT,CSVGDRGDQPQHF
-,TRBD2,TRBJ2-5,TRBV7-9,16,TGTGCCATCAGCCCCGGACTAGCGGTCCCCTTGGAGACCCAGTACTTC,CAISPGLAVPLETQYF
many,TRBD1,TRBJ1-5,TRBV20-1,16,TGCAGTGCTAGAGGGACCGGGACAGGGTCCAATCAGCCCCAGCATTTT,CSARGTGTGSNQPQHF
-,-,TRBJ2-7,TRBV9,14,TGTGCCAGCAGCGTAGCTACAGGGAGGTACGAGCAGTACTTC,CASSVATGRYEQYF
-,-,TRBJ2-3,TRBV20-1,12,TGCAGTGCTAGGTCGGGGCCAGATACGCAGTATTTT,CSARSGPDTQYF
-,TRBD2,TRBJ2-5,TRBV7-2,15,TGTGCCAGCACCCGACTAGCGGGGCGAGGAGAGACCCAGTACTTC,CASTRLAGRGETQYF
many,TRBD1,TRBJ1-2,TRBV12-3/TRBV12-4,12,TGTGCCAGCAGCCGGACAGGGCGAGGCTACACCTTC,CASSRTGRGYTF
-,-,TRBJ2-1,TRBV24-1,11,TGTGCCACCAGCGCGACCCATGAGCAGTTCTTC,CATSATHEQFF
many,-,TRBJ2-2,TRBV20-1,13,TGCAGTGCACCGCAGATAAACACCGGGGAGCTGTTTTTT,CSAPQINTGELFF
few,-,TRBJ1-5,TRBV20-1,15,TGCAGTGCTTCGAGGGACGTTGATAGCAATCAGCCCCAGCATTTT,CSASRDVDSNQPQHF
many,-,TRBJ1-1,TRBV12-3/TRBV12-4,14,TGTGCCAGCACCAGTGTCGTAGGGAACACTGAAGCTTTCTTT,CASTSVVGNTEAFF
-,-,TRBJ2-3,TRBV11-1,18,TGTGCCAGCAGCGGTACCTTATCAGGGTCGAGGGCAACAGATACGCAGTATTTT,CASSGTLSGSRATDTQYF
-,TRBD1,TRBJ1-5,TRBV24-1,16,TGTGCCACCAGTGACGGCGGAGGGGGCCCGAATCAGCCCCAGCATTTT,CATSDGGGGPNQPQHF
many,-,TRBJ2-7,TRBV29-1,14,TGCAGCGTTGAAGAAGGGGCTGTTGCTTCTGGGCAGTACTTC,CSVEEGAVASGQYF
few,TRBD2,TRBJ2-3,TRBV20-1,17,TGCAGTGCTAGGCCCTTAAGGACTAGCGGATTCACAGATACGCAGTATTTT,CSARPLRTSGFTDTQYF
-,-,TRBJ2-4,TRBV7-2,16,TGTGCCAGCAGCTTGATCCTTTCACTAGCCAAAAACATTCAGTACTTC,CASSLILSLAKNIQYF
few,-,TRBJ2-3,TRBV6-6,13,TGTGCCAGCAGTTCCGGGGAGACAGATACGCAGTATTTT,CASSSGETDTQYF
-,TRBD1,TRBJ2-6,TRBV7-3,16,TGTGCCAGCAGCTCGTCGACAGGGACCGGGGCCAACGTCCTGACTTTC,CASSSSTGTGANVLTF
-,TRBD1,TRBJ2-1,TRBV20-1,15,TGCAGTGCTAGTGGGGGACAGGGGGGGTACAATGAGCAGTTCTTC,CSASGGQGGYNEQFF
few,-,TRBJ2-7,TRBV5-1,13,TGCGCCAGCACCCCACTTTACAGCTACGAGCAGTACTTC,CASTPLYSYEQYF
few,TRBD1,TRBJ1-1,TRBV30,13,TGTGCCTGGAGTGGGACGACAGGGGGTGAAGCTTTCTTT,CAWSGTTGGEAFF
many,-,TRBJ2-3,TRBV12-3/TRBV12-4,15,TGTGCCAGCAGTAGGGGACTCCAAAGGTTGGGTACGCAGTATTTT,CASSRGLQRLGTQYF
many,TRBD2,TRBJ2-3,TRBV20-1,13,TGCAGTGAGGGGGGACTAGGGGGGGATACGCAGTATTTT,CSEGGLGGDTQYF
-,-,TRBJ2-6,TRBV6-1,16,TGTGCCAGCAGAAGGTCGTCTCACTCTGGGGCCAACGTCCTGACTTTC,CASRRSSHSGANVLTF
few,-,TRBJ2-3,TRBV12-3/TRBV12-4,17,TGTGCCAGCAGTTCACAATTATCGGGGGCTGGCACAGATACGCAGTATTTT,CASSSQLSGAGTDTQYF
-,-,TRBJ1-2,TRBV7-2,15,TGTGCCAGCAGCTTAGCGGGCCGGGCAGGTTATGGCTACACCTTC,CASSLAGRAGYGYTF
many,-,TRBJ2-7,TRBV29-1,13,TGCAGCGTTGGCGATGGACAGTCCTACGAGCAGTACTTC,CSVGDGQSYEQYF
few,TRBD1,TRBJ2-1,TRBV7-8,15,TGTGCCAGCAAACCGAAGGACAGGGGATCATCTGAGCAGTTCTTC,CASKPKDRGSSEQFF
many,-,TRBJ1-1,TRBV10-3,13,TGTGCCATCAGTGAGAGTTTGAACACTGAAGCTTTCTTT,CAISESLNTEAFF
few,TRBD2,TRBJ2-1,TRBV24-1,16,TGTGCCACCAGTGATTTAACTAGCGGGGGGAACAATGAGCAGTTCTTC,CATSDLTSGGNNEQFF
few,TRBD2,TRBJ2-1,TRBV7-8,14,TGTGCCAGCAGCTTAGTACGGGGGGGTCTTGAGCAGTTCTTC,CASSLVRGGLEQFF